The clone carrying this TCR beta chain was recorded many times. Its cognate antigen is unknown. CDR1 is MNHNY and CDR2 is SVGAGI in the germline V gene (reference sequence). Trimming removed 7 bases at V and 4 bases at J, with 8 bases between. This CDR3 comprises 12 residues. The data were taken from a study of tumor-infiltrating lymphocytes in primary liver carcinoma. Scientists recovered RNA and DNA together from roughly 18-30 mg of unsorted bulk tissue. These patients lived with chronic HBV infection and had never been treated. In every tumor sample, viable tumor cells made up over 75%. The template, 500 ng total RNA, yielded TCR beta cDNA made with a constant-region primer. What produced the TCR beta libraries was three nested multiplex PCR rounds using slightly modified ARM-PCR. With TRBV1-TRBV30 forward primers and a C-beta reverse primer, the first two PCR rounds were run for approximately 10 cycles each. MiXCR, applied by TCRdb to the multiplex PCR reads, yields one record per CDR3 protein. Here the sample spans 80,000 or so distinct CDR3 sequences, 71% being singletons.

Study-level findings and limits: The difference in top-250-clone fraction between tumors and blood was significant, favoring tumors (p = 0.039).

The V and J genes are TRBV6-6 and TRBJ1-5; the D is unclear. The sequence was collected from a woman aged 55 to 70 with primary liver carcinoma and hepatitis B virus infection. The sequenced material came from liver tumor tissue from sampling region 4. Regarding subset: tumor region T4, right-lateral pole. CDR3 in amino acids: CASTSPNQPQHF. The DNA for the CDR3 is TGTGCCAGCACCAGCCCTAATCAGCCCCAGCATTTT.